This is a list of T cell receptor beta chains from one sample in a study of OX40 agonist ivuxolimab in advanced cancers. Profiled with immunoSEQ multiplex PCR; TCRdb holds only in-frame clones, not every one. The sample has 150,000 to 190,000 clones, 94% seen once. This specimen consisted of CD4+ or CD8+ T cells sorted from blood, obtained in a trial of the OX40 agonist ivuxolimab. The receptor source for this set is an adult with an advanced solid tumor such as melanoma, head and neck, liver or kidney cancer. The CDR3 runs from the conserved cysteine through the conserved F or W. The order of the fields is V gene, D gene, J gene, clone size, CDR3 DNA, CDR3 protein. The D gene is left open where the match is weak. A row's size may be missing; if present it is once, few, many or a size class.

>TRBV6-5|NA|TRBJ1-4|NA
TGTGCCAGCAGTTACGGGGGTCATGAAAAACTGTTTTTT
CASSYGGHEKLFF
>TRBV11-2|NA|TRBJ2-7|NA
TGTGCCAGCAGTCCCACTCCTTGGGGGGCCTCCCGAAGCTCCTACGAGCAGTACTTC
CASSPTPWGASRSSYEQYF
>TRBV5-6|NA|TRBJ2-1|NA
TGTGCCAGCAGCTTGGTGTACTACAATGAGCAGTTCTTC
CASSLVYYNEQFF
>TRBV30|NA|TRBJ1-5|NA
TGTGCCTGGAGTAACTTGGGACGGAATAATCAGCCCCAGCATTTT
CAWSNLGRNNQPQHF
>TRBV28|TRBD1|TRBJ2-1|NA
TGTGCCAGCAGCCGTACAGGGACAGTCTACAATGAGCAGTTCTTC
CASSRTGTVYNEQFF
>TRBV5-8|TRBD2|TRBJ2-1|NA
TGTGCCAGCAACACGCCCCCAAGGTGGTCTAGCGGATCCTACAATGAGCAGTTCTTC
CASNTPPRWSSGSYNEQFF
>TRBV29-1|NA|TRBJ1-2|NA
TGCAGCGTCGAAGGACATTCGGTGGGGAGAATAGGCTACACCTTC
CSVEGHSVGRIGYTF
>TRBV11-2|NA|TRBJ1-1|few
TGTGCCAGCAGCCCCGAGCTCGTTAGGACTGAAGCTTTCTTT
CASSPELVRTEAFF
>TRBV18|NA|TRBJ1-1|NA
TGTGCCAGCTCACCTGGACTTAACACTGAAGCTTTCTTT
CASSPGLNTEAFF
>TRBV7-3|TRBD2|TRBJ2-3|NA
TGTGCCAGCAGCACACGACCAACTAGCGGGAGGGCTTTAGATACGCAGTATTTT
CASSTRPTSGRALDTQYF
>TRBV9|NA|TRBJ1-2|NA
TGTGCCAGCAGCTCGAATGGCTACACCTTC
CASSSNGYTF
>TRBV5-5|TRBD2|TRBJ2-1|NA
TGTGCCAGCACCCCGCTGGCGGGGGGTTACAATGAGCAGTTCTTC
CASTPLAGGYNEQFF
>TRBV19|TRBD1|TRBJ1-3|once
TGTGCCAGTAGTCCCACGACAGGGAGAAACACCATATATTTT
CASSPTTGRNTIYF
>TRBV19|NA|TRBJ2-5|NA
TGTGCCAGTAGTAAGTTCGACCAAGCCCAAGAGACCCAGTACTTC
CASSKFDQAQETQYF
>TRBV28|NA|TRBJ2-1|once
TGTGCCAGCAGTTTTAGTCGAGGGGGACACTCCTACAATGAGCAGTTCTTC
CASSFSRGGHSYNEQFF
>TRBV2|NA|TRBJ1-6|NA
TGTGCCAGCAGGTCGGCCTCCTATAATTCACCCCTCCACTTT
CASRSASYNSPLHF
>TRBV19|NA|TRBJ1-1|NA
TGTGCCAGTAGTTCCCACAGGGTCGGGAACACTGAAGCTTTCTTT
CASSSHRVGNTEAFF
>TRBV7-2|NA|TRBJ1-1|NA
TGTGCCAGCAGCTTAGGTAGAGGGCTGAACACTGAAGCTTTCTTT
CASSLGRGLNTEAFF
>TRBV9|TRBD1|TRBJ2-5|NA
TGTGCCAGCACCGAGTCGGGACAGCAAGAGACCCAGTACTTC
CASTESGQQETQYF
>TRBV5-1|TRBD2|TRBJ2-5|NA
TGCGCCAGCAGCTTATCCCCGACCGGCGGGAGGGCCCGGGAAGAGACCCAGTACTTC
CASSLSPTGGRAREETQYF
>TRBV30|NA|TRBJ1-2|NA
TGTGCCTGGAGTGTACAACAGTTCGGCTACACCTTC
CAWSVQQFGYTF
>TRBV19|TRBD1|TRBJ1-6|NA
TGTGCCAGTAGTATGGGACAGGGGGCAGGCAATTCACCCCTCCACTTT
CASSMGQGAGNSPLHF
>TRBV5-1|NA|TRBJ1-4|NA
TGCGCCAGCAGCTTGGGGGGGCCGGCGGCTAATGAAAAACTGTTTTTT
CASSLGGPAANEKLFF
>TRBV18|NA|TRBJ2-7|NA
TGTGCCAGCTCACCCGACAGCTACGAGCAGTACTTC
CASSPDSYEQYF
>TRBV18|TRBD2|TRBJ2-5|NA
TGTGCCAGCTCACCAGTTTCCATCCAAGCGGGAAAGGGGGAGACCCAGTACTTC
CASSPVSIQAGKGETQYF
>TRBV29-1|TRBD2|TRBJ2-2|NA
TGCAGCGTTGAGTCTAGCGGGACTCGCACCGGGGAGCTGTTTTTT
CSVESSGTRTGELFF
>TRBV7-2|NA|TRBJ1-4|NA
TGTGCCAGCACCTTCTCGTCGGGCAAACTGTTTTTT
CASTFSSGKLFF
>TRBV27|NA|TRBJ2-7|NA
TGTGCCAGCAGTTCACTAGTAAACTTCCACGAGCAGTACTTC
CASSSLVNFHEQYF
>TRBV28|TRBD2|TRBJ2-4|NA
TGTGCCAGCAGAAATCCCGGAATTACTAGCGGGAGAGTCGGGGCCAAAAACATTCAGTACTTC
CASRNPGITSGRVGAKNIQYF
>TRBV19|TRBD1|TRBJ1-5|NA
TGTGCCAGTAGTAACCGACAGGGTTTGAATCAGCCCCAGCATTTT
CASSNRQGLNQPQHF
>TRBV30|NA|TRBJ2-7|NA
TGTGCCTGGAGTGATCTCAGGGTTTACGAGCAGTACTTC
CAWSDLRVYEQYF
>TRBV27|NA|TRBJ2-2|NA
TGTGCCAGCAGTTTATGGTCAGAGAACACCGGGGAGCTGTTTTTT
CASSLWSENTGELFF
>TRBV9|NA|TRBJ1-1|NA
TGTGCCAGCACCGCTTGGGGGGGGACTGAAGCTTTCTTT
CASTAWGGTEAFF
>TRBV28|TRBD1|TRBJ2-2|NA
TGTGCCAGCAGTTCCGGACAGGGGGCGTTGGGCCCCGGGGAGCTGTTTTTT
CASSSGQGALGPGELFF
>TRBV4-1|NA|TRBJ1-2|once
TGCGCCAGCAGCAACCTCCAAGGGGGGAATGGCTACACCTTC
CASSNLQGGNGYTF
>TRBV6-5|NA|TRBJ1-2|NA
TGTGCCAGCACCCCCGGGGCTCCATCACGGGGCTACACCTTC
CASTPGAPSRGYTF
>TRBV7-2|NA|TRBJ1-1|once
TGTGCCAGCAGCCCCCAAGGGGGGAGGTGGACTGAAGCTTTCTTT
CASSPQGGRWTEAFF
>TRBV6-5|NA|TRBJ1-1|NA
TGTGCCAGCAATCGGGCATCCCGAACTGAAGCTTTCTTT
CASNRASRTEAFF
>TRBV9|NA|TRBJ1-1|once
TGTGCCAGCAGGGGAGGAACCGGGACCGCTACTCTGAACACTGAAGCTTTCTTT
CASRGGTGTATLNTEAFF
>TRBV10-3|TRBD2|TRBJ2-7|NA
TGTGCCATCAGTGAGTCGGGGTCCGGGGAGGGCGAGCAGTACTTC
CAISESGSGEGEQYF
>TRBV5-4|NA|TRBJ1-1|NA
TGTGCCAGCAGCCGATCCGAGGGGGTATGGACTGAAGCTTTCTTT
CASSRSEGVWTEAFF